A single sample gave rise to the 20 T cell receptor beta chains below, sequenced in a study of naive and memory T cell subsets. Antigens of these TCRs are unknown. Study-wide results and limits: Possibly reflecting memory cells re-expressing CD45RA, a few larger clonotypes occurred in naive repertoires, especially CD8.

Both TRBC1 and TRBC2 were covered by a beta constant-region primer of two equimolar oligonucleotides. Ligated cDNA was amplified by four rounds of PCR with nested alpha and beta constant-region primers and SP2. TCRdb reprocessed the UMI-ligation and nested PCR reads via MiXCR and lists one record per CDR3 protein. The sample has roughly 150,000 distinct CDR3 sequences; over 20% are singletons. The material sequenced was naive CD4+ T cells from blood. These receptor sequences come from a human donor in good health.

This clonotype was detected only a few times. The rearrangement joins TRBV12-3 or TRBV12-4 to TRBJ2-7; TRBD2 might be the D (6 bases). Trimming took off 3 bases at V and 2 bases at J, with 8 bases between the two ends. The CDR3 contains 13 residues. CDR3 amino acids: CASSFSGPYEQYF. DNA of the CDR3: TGTGCCAGCAGTTTTAGCGGACCCTACGAGCAGTACTTC.

This clonotype was counted between two and nine times. This chain links TRBV14 with TRBJ2-7, with 10 bases matching TRBD2. The CDR3 length is 15 residues. Losses at the gene ends were 1 base for V and 4 bases for J; bases not matched to a gene: 4. In germline, CDR1 is SGHDN, CDR2 FVKESK. The CDR3 spells CASSQVRGLAYEQYF. CDR3 in DNA: TGTGCCAGCAGCCAAGTTCGGGGACTAGCGTACGAGCAGTACTTC.

The chain carries TRBV3-1 and TRBJ1-6; 7 nucleotides agree with TRBD1. The CDR3 covers 14 residues. V gave up 1 base and J gave up 7 bases; unmatched junction bases: 1. Per germline, CDR1 LGHDT and CDR2 YNNKEL (reference sequence). The DNA of the CDR3 is TGTGCCAGCAGCCAAGTACAGGGGAATTCACCCCTCCACTTT. It specifies CASSQVQGNSPLHF.

This chain links TRBV3-1 with TRBJ2-4, with 7 bases aligning to TRBD1. CDR3 length: 20 residues. V lost 0 bases to trimming and J lost 0 bases; unmatched junction nucleotides: 14. Germline values: CDR1 LGHDT, CDR2 YNNKEL (reference sequence). The CDR3 DNA follows: TGTGCCAGCAGCCAAGAATTAACAGGGGCCTGGAGTTTAGCCAAAAACATTCAGTACTTC. It codes for CASSQELTGAWSLAKNIQYF.

In its sample, this clonotype was seen many times. The rearrangement joins TRBV20-1 to TRBJ2-5; 8 nucleotides match TRBD1. The CDR3 has 13 residues. The J segment lost 4 bases and the V segment lost 5 bases, leaving 6 bases of the junction unmatched. Germline CDR1 and CDR2: DFQATT and SNEGSKA (reference sequence). The CDR3 region is CSAQGQGGETQYF. CDR3 nucleotides: TGCAGTGCTCAAGGACAGGGAGGAGAGACCCAGTACTTC.

This clonotype was seen only once. This chain uses TRBV5-1 with TRBJ2-7; TRBD1 aligns across 10 bases. The ends lost 4 bases at V and 3 bases at J; junction bases unmatched: 4. Germline V gives CDR1 SGHRS, CDR2 YFSETQ. CDR3 size: 14 residues. Written as DNA, the CDR3 is TGCGCCAGCAGCCTGGGGGACAGGGGCTACGAGCAGTACTTC. Its translation: CASSLGDRGYEQYF. The whole variable domain, filled in from reference TRBV5-1 and TRBJ2-7, reads KAGVTQTPRYLIKTRGQQVTLSCSPISGHRSVSWYQQTPGQGLQFLFEYFSETQRNKGNFPGRFSGRQFSNSRSEMNVSTLELGDSALYLCASSLGDRGYEQYFGPGTRLTVT.

In its sample, this clonotype was seen once. The V call is TRBV6-1, the J call TRBJ2-1; the match to TRBD1 covers 8 bases. V dropped 0 bases and J dropped 5; count of bases not matched to a gene: 6. Germline V gene data show CDR1 as MNHNS and CDR2 as SASEGT. The CDR3 contains 16 residues. The DNA for the CDR3 is TGTGCCAGCAGTGAAGCGGCCCAGGGGGCGCACAATGAGCAGTTCTTC. Residues: CASSEAAQGAHNEQFF.

A few counts support this clonotype. This chain links TRBV6-6 with TRBJ1-5; no clear D gene. This CDR3 region has 13 residues. In germline, CDR1 is MNHNY, CDR2 SVGAGI (reference sequence). Trimming removed 0 bases at V and 5 bases at J, with 5 bases between. CDR3 DNA sequence: TGTGCCAGCAGTTACTCGACCTATCAGCCCCAGCATTTT. This translates into CASSYSTYQPQHF.

There are many counts of this clonotype. The chain joins TRBV24-1 to TRBJ2-3; D is ambiguous. The CDR3 loop spans 11 amino acids. The V end was cut by 4 bases, the J end by 5 bases, with 3 bases between. Germline CDR1 is KGHDR and CDR2 is SFDVKD. DNA for the CDR3: TGTGCCACCAGTGACCTAGATACGCAGTATTTT. Protein sequence: CATSDLDTQYF.

This sequence joins TRBV24-1 and TRBJ2-5; 12 positions agree with TRBD2. Per germline, CDR1 KGHDR and CDR2 SFDVKD. The length of the CDR3 is 14 residues. V lost 10 bases and J lost 7; bases outside the gene matches: 9. The CDR3: CATLTSGRGGTQYF. DNA for the CDR3: TGTGCCACGCTGACTAGCGGGAGAGGGGGGACCCAGTACTTC.

This chain joins TRBV7-2 and TRBJ2-1; tentative D call: TRBD2 (5 bases). The CDR3 is made up of 16 amino acids. Trimming cost V 2 bases and J 8 bases, with 19 bases left between them. Germline loops: CDR1 SGHTA, CDR2 FQGNSA. CDR3 residues: CASSLNERLPWDEQFF. CDR3 coding DNA: TGTGCCAGCAGCTTAAACGAGCGGCTCCCCTGGGATGAGCAGTTCTTC.

CDR3 sequence: CASSTTFDEQFF. The CDR3 DNA reads as TGCGCCAGCAGTACGACCTTTGATGAGCAGTTCTTC. The V call is TRBV5-1, the J call TRBJ2-1; D unclear. V shed 5 bases and J shed 8 bases, with 11 bases lying between them. From germline, CDR1 is SGHRS and CDR2 YFSETQ. CDR3 length equals 12 residues.

This clonotype showed up many times. The chain is built from TRBV20-1 and TRBJ2-3; 8 bases line up with TRBD1. V dropped 5 bases and J dropped 15; count of bases not matched to a gene: 13. Germline CDR1 reads DFQATT; CDR2 reads SNEGSKA (reference sequence). The CDR3 extends over 12 amino acids. CDR3 nucleotides: TGCAGTGCTCCCCAAGGACAGGGAGTTGAATATTTT. As protein: CSAPQGQGVEYF.

V usage is TRBV20-1 and J usage is TRBJ2-5; D perhaps matches TRBD1 (6 bases). CDR1 and CDR2 from the germline V gene are DFQATT and SNEGSKA (reference sequence). This CDR3 has 15 residues. V lost 0 bases and J 1 base, leaving 12 bases between the germline ends. The CDR3, as DNA: TGCAGTGCTAGAGATCAGTGGGACATCCAAGAGACCCAGTACTTC. This gives the protein CSARDQWDIQETQYF.

This clonotype has ten or more counts. V gene TRBV20-1 combines with J gene TRBJ2-7; TRBD2 matches 9 bases. The CDR3 covers 16 residues. The junction had 13 bases not matched to a gene; V was cut back by 1 base and J by 6 bases. Germline CDR1 and CDR2: DFQATT and SNEGSKA (reference sequence). CDR3 region: CSARAQMVAGVAEQYF. The CDR3 bases are TGCAGTGCTAGAGCCCAAATGGTAGCGGGAGTTGCCGAGCAGTACTTC.

This clonotype turned up a few times. V and J are TRBV28 and TRBJ2-7; D not resolved. Trimming stripped 7 bases from V and 0 bases from J, with 13 bases between. This CDR3 comprises 14 residues. CDR1 MDHEN and CDR2 SYDVKM come from the germline V gene. The CDR3 reads CASNGRLSSYEQYF. In DNA form, the CDR3 reads TGTGCCAGCAACGGACGTCTGAGCTCCTACGAGCAGTACTTC.

This clonotype was counted a few times. The rearrangement uses TRBV6-5 and TRBJ2-5; D uncertain. This CDR3 is 13 amino acids long. Trimming stripped 0 bases from V and 1 base from J, with 3 bases between. The germline V gene encodes CDR1 MNHEY and CDR2 SVGAGI. The CDR3 protein is CASSYSPQETQYF. As DNA, the CDR3 is TGTGCCAGCAGTTACTCGCCCCAAGAGACCCAGTACTTC.

There are a few counts of this clonotype. This chain joins TRBV11-2 and TRBJ1-3, with D unresolved. The CDR3 has 17 amino acids. Per germline, CDR1 SGHAT and CDR2 FQNNGV. Trimming removed 1 base at V and 0 bases at J, with 13 bases between. In DNA, the CDR3 is TGTGCCAGCAGCTTAGTCGGGGAGGGCCTCTCTGGAAACACCATATATTTT. Translation: CASSLVGEGLSGNTIYF.

This clonotype was observed a handful of times. This chain uses TRBV15 with TRBJ2-5; D gene unclear. Trimming stripped 0 bases from V and 3 bases from J, with 11 bases between. Germline CDR1 LNHNV, CDR2 YYDKDF (reference sequence). The CDR3 totals 15 residues. The CDR3 region is CATSRDPGSEETQYF. The DNA for the CDR3 is TGTGCCACCAGCAGAGATCCAGGCTCTGAAGAGACCCAGTACTTC.

This clonotype was picked up a small number of times. This chain connects TRBV28 to TRBJ2-6; no firm D call. In germline, CDR1 is MDHEN, CDR2 SYDVKM. V lost 8 bases, J lost 0 bases, and 8 bases lay in between. This CDR3 has 14 residues. CDR3 loop: CASHRSSGANVLTF. CDR3 bases: TGTGCCAGCCATCGTTCCTCTGGGGCCAACGTCCTGACTTTC.